One TCR beta chain is described in this entry. Antigen: not known. This record belongs to a study of cytomegalovirus exposure and HLA in healthy donors. Whole-study findings and limits: The listing of roughly 160 TCR beta chains classed them as cytomegalovirus-associated. When a later analysis was performed, an Asian-associated ancestry cluster reportedly had fewer N-insertions than the approximately 700-donor mean. Reported findings show TCR beta sequences accurately forecast HLA-A and HLA-B alleles in most subjects.

The V end was cut by 3 bases, the J end by 2 bases, with 15 bases between. The CDR3 extends over 16 amino acids. From germline, CDR1 is KGHSH and CDR2 LQKENI. The PCR ran on 60 Vbeta and 13 Jbeta primers. Sequencing used immunoSEQ multiplex PCR; TCRdb keeps in-frame clones, though not all of them. The sample lists roughly 90,000 clones; over 65% were seen once. The sample was PBMCs. This sequence originates from a man under 40 in good health and CMV-seropositive. The chain carries TRBV18 and TRBJ2-3; a weak D match, TRBD2 (6 bases). In DNA, the CDR3 is TGTGCCAGCTCACCGTCCGGGCGGGGCACCACAGATACGCAGTATTTT. It codes for CASSPSGRGTTDTQYF.